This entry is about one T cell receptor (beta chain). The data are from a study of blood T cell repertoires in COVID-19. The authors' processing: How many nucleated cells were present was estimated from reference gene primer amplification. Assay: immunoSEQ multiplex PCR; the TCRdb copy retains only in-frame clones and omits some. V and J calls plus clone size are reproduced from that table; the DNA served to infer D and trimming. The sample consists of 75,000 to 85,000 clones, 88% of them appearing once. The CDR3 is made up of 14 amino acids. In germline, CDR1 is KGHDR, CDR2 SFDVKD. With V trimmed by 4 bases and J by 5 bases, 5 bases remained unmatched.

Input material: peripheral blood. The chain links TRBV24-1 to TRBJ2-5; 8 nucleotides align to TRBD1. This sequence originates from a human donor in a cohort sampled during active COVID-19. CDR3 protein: CATSDVRDRETQYF. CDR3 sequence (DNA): TGTGCCACCAGTGACGTCCGGGACAGGGAGACCCAGTACTTC.